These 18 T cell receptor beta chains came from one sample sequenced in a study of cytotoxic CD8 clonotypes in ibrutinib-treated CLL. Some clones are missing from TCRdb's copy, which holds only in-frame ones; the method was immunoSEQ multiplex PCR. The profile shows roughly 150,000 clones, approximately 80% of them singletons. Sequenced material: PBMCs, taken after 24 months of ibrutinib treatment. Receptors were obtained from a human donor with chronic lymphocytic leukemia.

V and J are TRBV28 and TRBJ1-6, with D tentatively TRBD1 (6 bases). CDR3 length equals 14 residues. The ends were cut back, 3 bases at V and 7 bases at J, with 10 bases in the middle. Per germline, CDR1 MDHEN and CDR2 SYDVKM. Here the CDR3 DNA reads TGTGCCAGCAGTTTGGGGGCAGTCAATTCACCCCTCCACTTT. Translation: CASSLGAVNSPLHF.

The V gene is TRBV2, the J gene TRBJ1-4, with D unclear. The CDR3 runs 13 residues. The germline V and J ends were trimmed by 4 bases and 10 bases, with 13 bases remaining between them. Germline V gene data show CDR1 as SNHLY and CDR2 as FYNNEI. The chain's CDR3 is CASSVETTGKLFF. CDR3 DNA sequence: TGTGCCAGCAGTGTGGAGACAACGGGAAAACTGTTTTTT. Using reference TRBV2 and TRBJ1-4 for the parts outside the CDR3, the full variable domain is EPEVTQTPSHQVTQMGQEVILRCVPISNHLYFYWYRQILGQKVEFLVSFYNNEISEKSEIFDDQFSVERPDGSNFTLKIRSTKLEDSAMYFCASSVETTGKLFFGSGTQLSVL.

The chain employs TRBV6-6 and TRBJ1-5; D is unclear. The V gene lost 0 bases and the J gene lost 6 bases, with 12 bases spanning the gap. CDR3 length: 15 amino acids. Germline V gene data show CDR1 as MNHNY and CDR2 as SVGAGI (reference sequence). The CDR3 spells CASSYSGRVGQPQHF. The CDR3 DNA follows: TGTGCCAGCAGTTACTCGGGGAGGGTTGGTCAGCCCCAGCATTTT.

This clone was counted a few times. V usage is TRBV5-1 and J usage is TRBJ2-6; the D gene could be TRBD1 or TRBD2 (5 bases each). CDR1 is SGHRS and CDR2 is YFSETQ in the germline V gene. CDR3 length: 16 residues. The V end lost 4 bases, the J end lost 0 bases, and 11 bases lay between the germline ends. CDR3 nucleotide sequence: TGCGCCAGCAGCGCTGGGACGCACTCTGGGGCCAACGTCCTGACTTTC. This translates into CASSAGTHSGANVLTF.

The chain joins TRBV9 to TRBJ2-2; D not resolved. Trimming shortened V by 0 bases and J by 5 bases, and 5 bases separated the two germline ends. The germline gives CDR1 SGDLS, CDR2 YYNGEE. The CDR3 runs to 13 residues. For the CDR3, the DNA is TGTGCCAGCAGCGTAGTACGGACCGGGGAGCTGTTTTTT. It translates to CASSVVRTGELFF.

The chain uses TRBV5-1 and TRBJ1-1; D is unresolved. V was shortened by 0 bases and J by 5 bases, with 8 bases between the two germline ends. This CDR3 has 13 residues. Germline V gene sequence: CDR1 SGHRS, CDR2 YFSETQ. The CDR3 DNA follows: TGCGCCAGCAGCTTGGGAGCTGGGACTGAAGCTTTCTTT. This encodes CASSLGAGTEAFF.

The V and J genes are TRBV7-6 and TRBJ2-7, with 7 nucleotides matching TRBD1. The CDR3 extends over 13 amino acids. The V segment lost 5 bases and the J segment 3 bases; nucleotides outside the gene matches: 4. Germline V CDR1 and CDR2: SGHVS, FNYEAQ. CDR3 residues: CASSGQADYEQYF. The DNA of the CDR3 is TGTGCCAGCAGCGGACAGGCGGACTACGAGCAGTACTTC.

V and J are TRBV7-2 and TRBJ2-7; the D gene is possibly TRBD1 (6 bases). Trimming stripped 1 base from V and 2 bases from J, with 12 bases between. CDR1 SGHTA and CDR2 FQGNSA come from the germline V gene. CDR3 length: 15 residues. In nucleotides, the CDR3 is TGTGCCAGCAGCTTAGGGGGGCCCGGAACCTACGAGCAGTACTTC. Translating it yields CASSLGGPGTYEQYF.

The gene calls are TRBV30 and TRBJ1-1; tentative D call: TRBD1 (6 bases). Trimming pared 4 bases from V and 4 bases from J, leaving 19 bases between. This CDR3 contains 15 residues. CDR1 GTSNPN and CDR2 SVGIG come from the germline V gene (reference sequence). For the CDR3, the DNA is TGTGCCTGGAAGGGGTGGGGGCTTAAGACCACTGAAGCTTTCTTT. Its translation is CAWKGWGLKTTEAFF.

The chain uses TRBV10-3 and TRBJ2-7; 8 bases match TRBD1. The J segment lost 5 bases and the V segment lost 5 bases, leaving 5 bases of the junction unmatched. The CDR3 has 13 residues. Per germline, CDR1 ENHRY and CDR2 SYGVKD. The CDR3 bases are TGTGCCATCAGTCGGACAGGGACTCACGAGCAGTACTTC. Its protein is CAISRTGTHEQYF.

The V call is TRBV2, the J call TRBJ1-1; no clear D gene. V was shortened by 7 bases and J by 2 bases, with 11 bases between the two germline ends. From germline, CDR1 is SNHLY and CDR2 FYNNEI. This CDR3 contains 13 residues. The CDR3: CASTPPANTEAFF. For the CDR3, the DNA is TGTGCCAGCACCCCCCCTGCCAACACTGAAGCTTTCTTT.

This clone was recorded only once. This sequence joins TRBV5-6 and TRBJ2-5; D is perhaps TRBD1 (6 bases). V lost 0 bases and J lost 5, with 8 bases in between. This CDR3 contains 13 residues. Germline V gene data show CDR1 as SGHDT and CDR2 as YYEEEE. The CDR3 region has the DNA TGTGCCAGCAGCTTGGGACAGGCTGAGACCCAGTACTTC. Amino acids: CASSLGQAETQYF.

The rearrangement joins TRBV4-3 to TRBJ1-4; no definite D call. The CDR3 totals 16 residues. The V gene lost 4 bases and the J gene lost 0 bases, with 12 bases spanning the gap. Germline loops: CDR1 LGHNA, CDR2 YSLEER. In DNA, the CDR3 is TGCGCCAGCAGCCCCGGAGCGGACCCAACTAATGAAAAACTGTTTTTT. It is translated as CASSPGADPTNEKLFF.

Written as DNA, the CDR3 is TGTGCCATCTCAGGGGGAAGGGCCGGGGAGCTGTTTTTT. It encodes CAISGGRAGELFF. The chain joins TRBV10-3 to TRBJ2-2, with 7 bases that match TRBD1. The CDR3 extends over 13 amino acids. J lost 6 bases, V lost 8 bases, and 6 bases had no gene match. In germline, CDR1 is ENHRY, CDR2 SYGVKD.

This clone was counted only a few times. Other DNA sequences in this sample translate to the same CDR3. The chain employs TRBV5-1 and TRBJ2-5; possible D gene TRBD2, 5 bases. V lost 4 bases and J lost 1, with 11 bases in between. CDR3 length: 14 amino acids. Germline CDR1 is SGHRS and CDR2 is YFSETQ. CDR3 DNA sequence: TGCGCCAGCAGCCTTGGACGGGGCCAAGAGACCCAGTACTTC. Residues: CASSLGRGQETQYF. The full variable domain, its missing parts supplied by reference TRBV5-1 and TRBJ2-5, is KAGVTQTPRYLIKTRGQQVTLSCSPISGHRSVSWYQQTPGQGLQFLFEYFSETQRNKGNFPGRFSGRQFSNSRSEMNVSTLELGDSALYLCASSLGRGQETQYFGPGTRLLVL.

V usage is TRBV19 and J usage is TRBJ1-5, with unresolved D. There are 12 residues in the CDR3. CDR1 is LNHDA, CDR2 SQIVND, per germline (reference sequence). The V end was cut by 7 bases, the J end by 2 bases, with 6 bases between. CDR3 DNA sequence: TGTGCCAGTAAGGACCGCAATCAGCCCCAGCATTTT. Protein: CASKDRNQPQHF. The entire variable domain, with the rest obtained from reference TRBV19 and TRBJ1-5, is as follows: DGGITQSPKYLFRKEGQNVTLSCEQNLNHDAMYWYRQDPGQGLRLIYYSQIVNDFQKGDIAEGYSVSREKKESFPLTVTSAQKNPTAFYLCASKDRNQPQHFGDGTRLSIL.

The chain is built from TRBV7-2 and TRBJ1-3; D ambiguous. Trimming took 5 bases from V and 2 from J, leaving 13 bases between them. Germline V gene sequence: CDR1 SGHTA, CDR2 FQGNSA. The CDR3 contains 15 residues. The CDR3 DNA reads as TGTGCCAGCAGCCCGGGAGTGGGCCCTGGAAACACCATATATTTT. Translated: CASSPGVGPGNTIYF.

For the CDR3, the DNA is TGTGCCAGCGCCCCGGAGTATAGCAATCAGCCCCAGCATTTT. Translating gives CASAPEYSNQPQHF. V usage is TRBV21-1 and J usage is TRBJ1-5. TRBV21-1 is a listed pseudogene. This CDR3 comprises 14 residues.